Sequencing of this T cell receptor beta chain was carried out in a study of vaccination and CD4 T cells after COVID-19. As for the study in general: From HCoV-229E, HCoV-OC43, HCoV-NL63 and SARS-CoV-2, overlapping spike peptides were used to stimulate the cells.

Comment on this clonotype: Its antigen is still unknown.

The Oncomine TCR Beta short-read assay was applied to DNA of cultured CD4+ T cells. TCRdb called the PCR reads again in MiXCR, with one record for every CDR3 protein. The sample includes about 18,000 distinct CDR3 sequences, roughly 70% of them seen just once. The treatment here: roughly 10-day PBMC culture with coronavirus spike peptide pools or control peptides (ViraFEST assay). The receptor's source is a human donor who had recovered from COVID-19. Sequenced sample: CD4+ T cells from blood, cultured in vitro.

The CDR3, as DNA: TGTGCCAGCAGCCAAACTGACCTTTTCGGGAGGGTAGGCTACGAGCAGTACTTC. Encoded protein: CASSQTDLFGRVGYEQYF. The V and J genes are TRBV6-2 or TRBV6-3 and TRBJ2-7; 8 bases map to TRBD2. The germline V gene encodes CDR1 MNHEY and CDR2 SVGEGT. J gave up 3 bases and V 6 bases, and 19 bases lay outside the gene matches. The CDR3 extends over 18 amino acids.